Shown below are 19 T cell receptor beta chains from a single sample sequenced in a study of blood T cell repertoires in COVID-19. Sequencing used immunoSEQ multiplex PCR; TCRdb keeps in-frame clones, though not all of them. The table includes around 200,000 clones, around 84% detected once. Sequencing was carried out using peripheral blood. These receptors were obtained from a woman older than 75 with acute or convalescent COVID-19.

The V gene is TRBV5-6, the J gene TRBJ1-2; 7 nucleotides line up with TRBD1. With 4 bases clipped from V and 2 bases from J, the junction kept 5 bases outside the gene matches. This CDR3 contains 14 residues. Germline values: CDR1 SGHDT, CDR2 YYEEEE. CDR3 protein: CASSRDRRNYGYTF. The CDR3 nucleotides read TGTGCCAGCAGCCGGGACAGACGCAACTATGGCTACACCTTC.

This chain uses TRBV9 with TRBJ2-7; 11 bases align to TRBD2. In germline, CDR1 is SGDLS, CDR2 YYNGEE. The CDR3 length is 16 residues. Losses at the gene ends were 2 bases for V and 0 bases for J; bases not matched to a gene: 4. CDR3 amino acids: CASSVLAGGSSYEQYF. DNA of the CDR3: TGTGCCAGCAGCGTGCTAGCGGGAGGTAGCTCCTACGAGCAGTACTTC.

The chain employs TRBV28 and TRBJ1-2; unclear D gene. This CDR3 region has 12 residues. Germline loops: CDR1 MDHEN, CDR2 SYDVKM. V was clipped by 6 bases and J by 0 bases, with 5 bases between them. CDR3 loop: CASRGANYGYTF. The CDR3 DNA sequence: TGTGCCAGCAGGGGAGCTAACTATGGCTACACCTTC.

The chain has TRBV6-6 and TRBJ1-2, with unresolved D. Trimming removed 6 bases at V and 1 base at J, with 6 bases between. Germline values: CDR1 MNHNY, CDR2 SVGAGI (reference sequence). The CDR3 length is 12 residues. The CDR3 DNA is TGTGCCAGCAGGTCCGGTAACTATGGCTACACCTTC. Residues: CASRSGNYGYTF.

The rearrangement joins TRBV7-9 to TRBJ2-1, with 11 positions matching TRBD2. The V segment lost 6 bases and the J segment 0 bases; nucleotides outside the gene matches: 10. This CDR3 is 18 amino acids long. The germline V gene has CDR1 SEHNR and CDR2 FQNEAQ (reference sequence). CDR3 in DNA: TGTGCCAGCAGTCCAAGACTAGCGGGAAGTAGCTCCTACAATGAGCAGTTCTTC. This translates into CASSPRLAGSSSYNEQFF.

This chain links TRBV6-5 with TRBJ2-7; perhaps TRBD1 as D (6 bases). CDR1 MNHEY and CDR2 SVGAGI come from the germline V gene. V lost 6 bases, J lost 4 bases, and 19 bases lay in between. CDR3 length: 15 amino acids. CDR3 protein: CASRTAETGVYEQYF. The CDR3 DNA sequence: TGTGCCAGCAGAACGGCCGAGACAGGAGTGTACGAGCAGTACTTC.

The genes are TRBV27 and TRBJ1-1; 10 bases are shared with TRBD1. Germline lookup yields CDR1 MNHEY and CDR2 SMNVEV (reference sequence). The ends lost 5 bases at V and 7 bases at J; junction bases unmatched: 4. The CDR3 has 13 amino acids. CDR3 DNA: TGTGCCAGCAGTATGGGACAGGGGATTGAAGCTTTCTTT. Encoded protein: CASSMGQGIEAFF.

This clone is a singleton in its sample. The CDR3 sequence: CASSERGTGANVLTF. The CDR3 DNA follows: TGTGCCAGCAGTGAACGGGGAACTGGGGCCAACGTCCTGACTTTC. The chain is built from TRBV2 and TRBJ2-6, with D perhaps matching TRBD2 (5 bases). Deletions cut 2 bases from V and 2 bases from J, with 7 bases between. This CDR3 spans 15 amino acids. Germline CDR1 is SNHLY and CDR2 is FYNNEI.

This clone occurred once. The chain combines TRBV6-5 with TRBJ1-5; 8 nucleotides align to TRBD1. CDR3 length equals 14 residues. Looked up from germline, CDR1 is MNHEY and CDR2 is SVGAGI. The junction had 4 bases not matched to a gene; V was cut back by 5 bases and J by 4 bases. The CDR3, as DNA: TGTGCCAGCAGTAGGACAGGGCCGAATCAGCCCCAGCATTTT. It encodes CASSRTGPNQPQHF.

The V call is TRBV19, the J call TRBJ1-2; 7 bases match TRBD1. Losses at the gene ends were 4 bases for V and 0 bases for J; bases not matched to a gene: 2. CDR1 LNHDA and CDR2 SQIVND come from the germline V gene (reference sequence). The CDR3 has 14 amino acids. The CDR3 region is CASSNDRANYGYTF. DNA of the CDR3: TGTGCCAGTAGTAACGACAGGGCTAACTATGGCTACACCTTC.

This chain joins TRBV29-1 and TRBJ1-1, with 10 nucleotides matching TRBD1. The CDR3 consists of 13 residues. The ends lost 7 bases at V and 8 bases at J; junction bases unmatched: 10. The V gene's germline CDR1 is SQVTM and CDR2 ANQGSEA. The CDR3 loop is CSGYPGQGPEAFF. The CDR3 DNA sequence: TGCAGCGGGTACCCGGGACAGGGGCCCGAAGCTTTCTTT.

In its sample, this clone was seen once. The V call is TRBV5-4, the J call TRBJ2-1; D is possibly TRBD2 (5 bases). The CDR3 runs 13 residues. V was cut by 4 bases and J by 10 bases, with 15 bases left in between. Germline CDR1 and CDR2: SGHNT and YYREEE (reference sequence). The CDR3 protein is CASSPLEGGEQFF. The CDR3 DNA is TGTGCCAGCAGCCCGTTAGAGGGTGGCGAGCAGTTCTTC.

This chain links TRBV5-3 with TRBJ2-7; D is uncertain. TRBV5-3 is noted as an ORF with a role that remains uncertain. V lost 4 bases and J lost 2, with 13 bases in between. CDR3 length: 14 residues. The CDR3 loop reads CARSLFGGTYEQYF. The CDR3 DNA reads TGTGCCAGAAGCCTGTTCGGCGGCACCTACGAGCAGTACTTC.

The J gene is TRBJ2-7, the V gene TRBV15; TRBD2 aligns across 13 bases. Germline CDR1 and CDR2: LNHNV and YYDKDF (reference sequence). After removal of 0 bases from V and 5 bases from J, the junction contained 22 bases not matched to a gene. This CDR3 comprises 22 residues. The CDR3 DNA is TGTGCCACCAGCAGAGATTTGGTTGGGCAGGGGAGGACTAGCGGGAGTATCCACGAGCAGTACTTC. This sequence encodes CATSRDLVGQGRTSGSIHEQYF.

V and J are TRBV5-1 and TRBJ1-5; D is unclear. The ends were cut back, 2 bases at V and 2 bases at J, with 14 bases in the middle. The germline V gene has CDR1 SGHRS and CDR2 YFSETQ. This CDR3 region has 16 residues. The CDR3 loop is CASSFAPAGGNQPQHF. CDR3 coding DNA: TGCGCCAGCAGCTTCGCCCCGGCGGGTGGCAATCAGCCCCAGCATTTT.

DNA of the CDR3: TGTGCCAGCTCGCTTAGCGGGAGAAGCTACAATGAGCAGTTCTTC. Amino acid sequence: CASSLSGRSYNEQFF. V and J are TRBV18 and TRBJ2-1, with 9 bases that match TRBD2. This CDR3 region has 15 residues. The germline V gene encodes CDR1 KGHSH and CDR2 LQKENI. Trimming removed 6 bases from V and 3 bases from J; junction bases left unmatched: 6.

The chain recombines TRBV6-6 with TRBJ1-3; TRBD1 aligns across 9 bases. Germline loops: CDR1 MNHNY, CDR2 SVGAGI (reference sequence). The CDR3 is made up of 14 amino acids. V shed 4 bases, J shed 7 bases, and the junction held 5 bases outside the gene matches. The CDR3 nucleotides read TGTGCCAGCAGTTGGACAGGGGCATGGAACACCATATATTTT. It yields the protein CASSWTGAWNTIYF.

The chain is built from TRBV4-3 and TRBJ1-1; 7 bases align to TRBD1. V shed 1 base and J 1 base; nucleotides not matched to a gene: 9. The CDR3 runs to 17 residues. In germline, CDR1 is LGHNA, CDR2 YSLEER. Written as DNA, the CDR3 is TGCGCCAGCAGCCAAGCTCGCTCCGGGACAGCGAACACTGAAGCTTTCTTT. It specifies CASSQARSGTANTEAFF.

The rearrangement links TRBV9 to TRBJ1-1; no definite D call. The CDR3 sequence is 14 residues long. V lost 3 bases and J 1 base, leaving 10 bases between the germline ends. Germline-derived CDR1 and CDR2 are SGDLS and YYNGEE. The chain's CDR3 is CASSAYRSNTEAFF. For the CDR3, the DNA is TGTGCCAGCAGCGCGTACCGGTCGAACACTGAAGCTTTCTTT.